These T cell receptor beta chains were read from a single sample in a study of tumor-infiltrating lymphocytes in primary liver carcinoma. TCRdb re-called the multiplex PCR reads with MiXCR, one entry per CDR3 protein. The data show some 320,000 distinct CDR3 sequences, roughly 60% seen once. Sequences were obtained from peripheral blood. These receptors originate from a man aged 40-49 years with primary liver carcinoma and hepatitis B virus infection. Both conserved end residues are part of each CDR3. A D gene is named only where the DNA matches it firmly. Some rows have no size entry. The others give once, few or many, or a class for an expanded clone.

TGTGCCAGCAGCCAAGATAATCGGGGACAGACTCCTGAAAAACTGTTTTTT | CASSQDNRGQTPEKLFF | TRBD1 | TRBJ1-4 | many | TRBV4-2
TGTGCCAGCAGCTCTAACCGGGACAGGGATGGAGAGACCCAGTACTTC | CASSSNRDRDGETQYF | TRBD1 | TRBJ2-5 | - | TRBV7-8
TGTGCCAGCAGCGTCCGGAACGATACCCCCTACGGGCAGCACTTC | CASSVRNDTPYGQHF | - | TRBJ2-7 | - | TRBV11-1
TGTGCCAGCAGCTTAATGGCGGGAGGAGGCGACATTCAGTACTTC | CASSLMAGGGDIQYF | TRBD2 | TRBJ2-4 | - | TRBV5-4
TGTGCCAGCAGTCCGGGACAGCCGAACAACGTCCTGACTTTC | CASSPGQPNNVLTF | TRBD1 | TRBJ2-6 | few | TRBV12-3/TRBV12-4
TGCGCCAGCAGCTTGGCGGAGAACTACGAGCAGTACTTC | CASSLAENYEQYF | - | TRBJ2-7 | once | TRBV5-1
TGTGCCAGCAGCCCTTGGGGGGACTCCCCGGAGACCCAGTACTTC | CASSPWGDSPETQYF | - | TRBJ2-5 | - | TRBV6-1
TGTGCCAGCAACCCACCCCCCCCCACTGAAGCTTTCTTC | CASNPPPPTEAFF | - | TRBJ1-1 | once | TRBV28
TGTGCCAGCAGTTGGACGGCCTCGTACACCGGGGAGCTGTTTTTT | CASSWTASYTGELFF | - | TRBJ2-2 | - | TRBV11-2
TGTGCCAGCAGTTTTCAGGGAAGCGAAGGCACAGATACGCAGTATTTT | CASSFQGSEGTDTQYF | - | TRBJ2-3 | few | TRBV12-3/TRBV12-4
TGTGCCAGCAGCTTCCTCCAGGGAGAGAGTCAGCCCCAGCATTTT | CASSFLQGESQPQHF | - | TRBJ1-5 | - | TRBV7-8
TGCGCCAACAGCCCCAAGGTCAGCACCTACGAGCAGTACTTC | CANSPKVSTYEQYF | - | TRBJ2-7 | - | TRBV4-3
TGCGCCAGCAGCCAAGCGTCTTGGGGTTACGAGCAGTACTTC | CASSQASWGYEQYF | - | TRBJ2-7 | - | TRBV4-1
TGCGCCAGCAGCGCCCCGAGAGATACGCAGTATTTT | CASSAPRDTQYF | - | TRBJ2-3 | - | TRBV4-1
TGTGCCACCAACTGGGGCGAGGGAGATACGCAGTATTTT | CATNWGEGDTQYF | - | TRBJ2-3 | - | TRBV12-3/TRBV12-4
TGCGCCAGCAACCAAGACGGGGTGCGGCATGAGAAACTGTTTTTT | CASNQDGVRHEKLFF | - | TRBJ1-4 | - | TRBV4-3
TGCGCCAGCAGCTTTGGGGCTAGCGGGAGTCCTTTGGAGACCCAGTACTTC | CASSFGASGSPLETQYF | TRBD2 | TRBJ2-5 | once | TRBV11-3
TGTGCCTGGGGCCGAGGAGGGGGTCAGCCCCAGCATTTT | CAWGRGGGQPQHF | - | TRBJ1-5 | - | TRBV30
TGTGCCAGCAGCCAAGATTCCCGGGCCACTGGGGCCAACGTCCTGACTTTC | CASSQDSRATGANVLTF | - | TRBJ2-6 | - | TRBV4-2
TGTGCCAGCAGCGCTGAGACAGGGGCCGGACGGAACACAGATACGCAGTATTTT | CASSAETGAGRNTDTQYF | TRBD1 | TRBJ2-3 | - | TRBV11-3
TGCGCCAGCAGCTTGGACAGGGGAGGCCAGCCCCAGCATTTT | CASSLDRGGQPQHF | TRBD1 | TRBJ1-5 | - | TRBV5-1
TGTGCCAGCAGCCGACTCGCGGCTAACAATGAGCAGTTCTTC | CASSRLAANNEQFF | - | TRBJ2-1 | many | TRBV11-2
TGTGCCAGCAGCTTGGCATGGTCAGGGACGAAACTGTTTTTT | CASSLAWSGTKLFF | - | TRBJ1-4 | - | TRBV5-4
TGCAGCGCTTCCCCGGGCACAGGTACGCAGTATTTT | CSASPGTGTQYF | - | TRBJ2-3 | - | TRBV29-1